Reported below is one T cell receptor beta chain. Its specificity is unknown. A read error is possible here, since a much larger clone lies one base away. This specimen belongs to a study of T cells after yellow fever vaccination. Study-level background: Researchers used SMART-Seq v4 Ultra Low Input to prepare fractions that had low cell numbers.

The study, taken as a whole, reports: One caveat is that FACS-sorted repertoires could contain abundant clonotypes contaminating from the bulk population. Peak timing came faster in the weaker secondary response, day 5 versus 15.

The length of the CDR3 is 14 residues. With 8 bases removed from V and 2 bases from J, the gap between germline ends came to 14 bases. Looked up from germline, CDR1 is ENHRY and CDR2 is SYGVKD. TCRdb recomputed calls from the 5' RACE reads with MiXCR, one row per CDR3 protein. The sample shows 100,000 to 150,000 distinct CDR3 sequences, 7.2% of them seen only once. The clonotype originates from a man between 18 and 35 years old who received the YFV17D yellow fever vaccine. Material: CD4+ T cells sorted from PBMCs, obtained 45 days after the first yellow fever vaccination. The chain uses TRBV10-3 and TRBJ2-3; D is possibly TRBD1 (6 bases). For the CDR3, the DNA is TGTGCCATCGGGGGCAGGGCAGCCACAGATACGCAGTATTTT. This gives the protein CAIGGRAATDTQYF.